This TCR beta chain is drawn from a study of OX40 agonist ivuxolimab in advanced cancers. At the level of the study: Patients were infused with ivuxolimab every 2 weeks at 0.01 to 10 mg/kg. Regarding the study as a whole: At 0.1 to 3.0 mg/kg and by week 6, clonal expansion occurred in CD4+ and CD8+ blood T cells. No antigen was identified for the clonally expanded peripheral T cells.

Sequencing was performed with immunoSEQ multiplex PCR; in TCRdb, only in-frame clones are kept and a portion is missing. Among almost 90,000 clones, just over 90% were seen once, and the ten largest hold over 0.65%. Turning to this clone: The antigen remains undetermined. The sample carries other DNA sequences with the same CDR3.

Germline V lookup: CDR1 SEHNR, CDR2 FQNEAQ (reference sequence). This CDR3 comprises 14 residues. V was cut by 1 base and J by 3 bases, with 7 bases left in between. This receptor was identified in an adult with an advanced solid tumor such as melanoma, head and neck, liver or kidney cancer. This chain uses TRBV7-9 with TRBJ1-5; D not resolved. Sequencing used CD4+ or CD8+ T cells sorted from blood, obtained in a trial of the OX40 agonist ivuxolimab. The CDR3 nucleotides are TGTGCCAGCAGCTTAGGAGGCTTCAATCAGCCCCAGCATTTT. Translating gives CASSLGGFNQPQHF.